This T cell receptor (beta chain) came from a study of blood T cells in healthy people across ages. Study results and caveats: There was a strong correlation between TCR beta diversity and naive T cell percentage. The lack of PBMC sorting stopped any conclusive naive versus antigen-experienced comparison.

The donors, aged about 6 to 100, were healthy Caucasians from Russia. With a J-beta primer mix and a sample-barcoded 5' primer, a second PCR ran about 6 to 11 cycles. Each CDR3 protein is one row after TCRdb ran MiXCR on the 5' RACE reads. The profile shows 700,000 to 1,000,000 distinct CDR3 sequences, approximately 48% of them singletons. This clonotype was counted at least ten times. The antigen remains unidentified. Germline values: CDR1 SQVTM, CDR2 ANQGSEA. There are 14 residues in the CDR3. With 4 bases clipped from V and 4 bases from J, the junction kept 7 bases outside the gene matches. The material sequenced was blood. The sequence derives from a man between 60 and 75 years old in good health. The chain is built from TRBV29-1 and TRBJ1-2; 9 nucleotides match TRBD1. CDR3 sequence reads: CSVVSRTGAYGYTF. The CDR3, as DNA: TGCAGCGTTGTCTCACGGACAGGGGCCTATGGCTACACCTTC.